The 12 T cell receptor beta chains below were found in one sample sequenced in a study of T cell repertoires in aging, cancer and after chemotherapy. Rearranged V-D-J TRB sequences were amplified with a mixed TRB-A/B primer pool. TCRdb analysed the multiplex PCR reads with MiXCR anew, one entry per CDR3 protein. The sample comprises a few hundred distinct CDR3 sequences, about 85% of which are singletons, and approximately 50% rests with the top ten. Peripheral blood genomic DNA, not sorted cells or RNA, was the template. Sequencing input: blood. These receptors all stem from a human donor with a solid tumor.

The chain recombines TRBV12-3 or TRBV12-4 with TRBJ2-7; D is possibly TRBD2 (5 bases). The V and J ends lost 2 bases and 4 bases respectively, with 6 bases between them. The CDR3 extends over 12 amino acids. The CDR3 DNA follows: TGTGCCAGCAGTTTACCGGGGTACGAGCAGTACTTC. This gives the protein CASSLPGYEQYF.

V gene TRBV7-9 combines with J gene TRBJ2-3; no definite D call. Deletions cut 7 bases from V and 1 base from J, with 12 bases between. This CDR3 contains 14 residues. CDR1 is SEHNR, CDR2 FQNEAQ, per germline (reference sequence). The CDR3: CASTSWAGTDTQYF. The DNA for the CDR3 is TGTGCCAGCACATCGTGGGCGGGCACAGATACGCAGTATTTT.

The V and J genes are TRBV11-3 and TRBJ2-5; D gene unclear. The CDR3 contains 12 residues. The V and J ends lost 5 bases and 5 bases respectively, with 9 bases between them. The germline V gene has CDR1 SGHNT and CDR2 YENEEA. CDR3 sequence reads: CASSPQVETQYF. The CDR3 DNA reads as TGTGCCAGCAGCCCCCAAGTGGAGACCCAGTACTTC.

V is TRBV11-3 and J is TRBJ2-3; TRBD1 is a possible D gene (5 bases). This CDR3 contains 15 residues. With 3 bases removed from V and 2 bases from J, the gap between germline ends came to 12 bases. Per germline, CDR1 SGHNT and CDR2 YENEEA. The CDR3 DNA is TGTGCCAGCAGCTTCGACAGAGGACACACAGATACGCAGTATTTT. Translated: CASSFDRGHTDTQYF.

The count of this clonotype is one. This CDR3 reads CASSFTDLTDTQYF. In DNA, the CDR3 is TGTGCCAGCAGTTTTACCGACCTCACAGATACGCAGTATTTT. This chain connects TRBV27 to TRBJ2-3; D gene uncertain. The germline V gene has CDR1 MNHEY and CDR2 SMNVEV (reference sequence). The CDR3 is 14 residues long. Trimming took 3 bases from V and 2 from J, leaving 9 bases between them.

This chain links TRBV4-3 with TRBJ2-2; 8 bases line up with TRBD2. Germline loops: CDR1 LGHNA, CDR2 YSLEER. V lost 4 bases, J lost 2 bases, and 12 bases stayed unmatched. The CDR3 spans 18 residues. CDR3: CASSLHSSGGYNTGELFF. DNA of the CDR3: TGCGCCAGCAGCCTTCACTCCAGCGGGGGCTATAACACCGGGGAGCTGTTTTTT.

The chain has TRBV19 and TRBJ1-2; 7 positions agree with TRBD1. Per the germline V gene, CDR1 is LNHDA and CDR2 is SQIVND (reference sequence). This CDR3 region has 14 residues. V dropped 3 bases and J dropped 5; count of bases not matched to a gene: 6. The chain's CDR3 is CASSMTGSTYGYTF. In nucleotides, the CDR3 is TGTGCCAGTAGTATGACAGGGAGCACGTATGGCTACACCTTC.

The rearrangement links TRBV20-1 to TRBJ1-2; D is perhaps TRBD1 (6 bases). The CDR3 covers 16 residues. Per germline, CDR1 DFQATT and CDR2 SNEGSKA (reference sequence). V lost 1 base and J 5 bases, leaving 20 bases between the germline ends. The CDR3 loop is CSARALAEDRPYGYTF. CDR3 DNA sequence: TGCAGTGCTAGAGCCCTAGCCGAAGACAGGCCTTATGGCTACACCTTC.

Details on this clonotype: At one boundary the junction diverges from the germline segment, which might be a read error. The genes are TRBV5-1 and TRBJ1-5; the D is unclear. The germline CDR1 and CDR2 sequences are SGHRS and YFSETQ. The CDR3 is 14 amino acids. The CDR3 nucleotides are TGTGCCAGCAGCTTGCCAGGCTTGAATCAGCCCCAGCATTTT. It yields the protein CASSLPGLNQPQHF.

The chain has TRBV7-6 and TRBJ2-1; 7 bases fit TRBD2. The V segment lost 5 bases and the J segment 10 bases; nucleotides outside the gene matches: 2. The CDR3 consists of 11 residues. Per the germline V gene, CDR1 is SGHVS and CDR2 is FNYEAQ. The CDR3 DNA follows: TGTGCCAGCAGCCCCGGGGGGGAGCAGTTCTTC. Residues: CASSPGGEQFF.

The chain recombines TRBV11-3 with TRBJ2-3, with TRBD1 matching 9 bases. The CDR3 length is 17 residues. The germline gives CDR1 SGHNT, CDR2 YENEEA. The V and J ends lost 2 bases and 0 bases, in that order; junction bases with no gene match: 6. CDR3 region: CASSLLPGTGSTDTQYF. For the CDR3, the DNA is TGTGCCAGCAGCTTATTGCCCGGGACAGGGAGCACAGATACGCAGTATTTT.

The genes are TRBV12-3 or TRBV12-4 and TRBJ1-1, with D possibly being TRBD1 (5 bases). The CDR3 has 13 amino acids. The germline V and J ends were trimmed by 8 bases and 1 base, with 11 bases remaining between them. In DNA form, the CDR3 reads TGTGCCAGCTCGGACATCCCGAACACTGAAGCTTTCTTT. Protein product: CASSDIPNTEAFF.